This passage covers 10 T cell receptor beta chains from one sample sequenced in a study of human T cells and chemical hapten exposure. This sample's time point: patch test 2, 6 weeks after DPC sensitization. The treatment is: therapeutic diphenylcyclopropenone sensitization with weekly scalp DPC. One entry per CDR3 protein, called by TCRdb with MiXCR from the RACE reads. The sample holds 85,000 to 100,000 distinct CDR3 sequences, 11% seen once. Sample: whole blood, taken in connection with sensitization to the hapten diphenylcyclopropenone (DPC). Source of these receptors: a man aged 40-50 years with alopecia areata. Some clones in this sample may be carry-over from other donors' samples.

This chain joins TRBV7-3 and TRBJ2-6; D remains unclear. CDR3 length: 16 residues. Trimming pared 1 base from V and 2 bases from J, leaving 9 bases between. Germline CDR1 is SGHTA and CDR2 is FQGTGA. The CDR3 nucleotides are TGTGCCAGCAGCTTAAGCCCCACAGCTGGGGCCAACGTCCTGACTTTC. Translated: CASSLSPTAGANVLTF.

This clonotype was counted ten times or more. This chain uses TRBV28 with TRBJ2-2; D may be TRBD1 or TRBD2 (5 bases each). This CDR3 has 15 residues. V was pared by 4 bases and J by 4 bases, with 13 bases between. Germline V gene data show CDR1 as MDHEN and CDR2 as SYDVKM. The CDR3 is CASSSGGEGTGELFF. The CDR3 coding sequence is TGTGCCAGCAGTTCTGGGGGAGAGGGCACCGGGGAGCTGTTTTTT.

The chain has TRBV9 and TRBJ2-1; 8 bases are a match to TRBD1. J lost 3 bases, V lost 0 bases, and 20 bases had no gene match. This CDR3 spans 21 amino acids. Germline loops: CDR1 SGDLS, CDR2 YYNGEE. CDR3 amino acids: CASSVDQWGQVPSSHYNEQFF. The CDR3, as DNA: TGTGCCAGCAGCGTAGATCAATGGGGACAGGTCCCAAGTAGTCACTACAATGAGCAGTTCTTC.

This clonotype has only a few counts. The chain is built from TRBV7-9 and TRBJ2-5; 7 nucleotides agree with TRBD1. The CDR3 sequence is 14 residues long. V lost 5 bases and J lost 2; bases outside the gene matches: 5. The germline CDR1 and CDR2 sequences are SEHNR and FQNEAQ (reference sequence). In nucleotides, the CDR3 is TGTGCCAGCAGCCCGCCCAGGGGGCAAGAGACCCAGTACTTC. Residues: CASSPPRGQETQYF.

This clonotype has just a few counts. The rearrangement links TRBV10-3 to TRBJ1-4; possible D gene TRBD1, 5 bases. This CDR3 is built from 13 residues. The germline V and J ends were trimmed by 4 bases and 8 bases, with 11 bases remaining between them. The germline gives CDR1 ENHRY, CDR2 SYGVKD. CDR3 protein: CAISVRGREKLFF. CDR3 nucleotides: TGTGCCATCAGTGTCCGGGGACGGGAAAAACTGTTTTTT.

This clonotype was detected many times. The chain links TRBV29-1 to TRBJ1-2; TRBD1 might be the D (5 bases). The CDR3 is made up of 16 amino acids. Trimming left V 3 bases short and J 7 bases short, with 24 bases between. The germline CDR1 and CDR2 sequences are SQVTM and ANQGSEA. The CDR3 loop reads CSVDMGRGLGSRGYTF. CDR3 nucleotides: TGCAGCGTTGATATGGGTCGGGGCTTAGGTTCGCGTGGCTACACCTTC.

This clonotype was observed a few times. This chain connects TRBV4-1 to TRBJ2-5, with D unresolved. The germline V and J ends were trimmed by 2 bases and 3 bases, with 10 bases remaining between them. The CDR3 length is 14 residues. CDR1 is MGHRA, CDR2 YSYEKL, per germline. The CDR3, as DNA: TGCGCCAGCAGCCAAATTAGCCCAGAAGAGACCCAGTACTTC. This translates into CASSQISPEETQYF.

There are a few counts of this clonotype. V usage is TRBV5-6 and J usage is TRBJ2-3; tentatively, D is TRBD2 (6 bases). This CDR3 contains 14 residues. V lost 1 base and J 5 bases, leaving 11 bases between the germline ends. Germline V lookup: CDR1 SGHDT, CDR2 YYEEEE. The CDR3 loop reads CASSLYLARDTQYF. Here the CDR3 DNA reads TGTGCCAGCAGCTTGTACCTAGCGCGAGATACGCAGTATTTT.

The chain combines TRBV9 with TRBJ2-3; D may be TRBD2 (5 bases). CDR1 and CDR2 from the germline V gene are SGDLS and YYNGEE. With 0 bases removed from V and 0 bases from J, the gap between germline ends came to 8 bases. This CDR3 has 15 residues. This chain's CDR3 is CASSVVGESTDTQYF. CDR3 sequence (DNA): TGTGCCAGCAGCGTAGTGGGAGAGAGCACAGATACGCAGTATTTT.

This clonotype has more than one count but fewer than ten. V gene TRBV7-9 combines with J gene TRBJ1-1; 10 bases agree with TRBD1. The CDR3 consists of 17 residues. Germline V gives CDR1 SEHNR, CDR2 FQNEAQ (reference sequence). V lost 4 bases and J lost 4; bases outside the gene matches: 12. The CDR3 is CASSYTNRDRGATEAFF. The CDR3 bases are TGTGCCAGCAGCTATACGAACCGGGACAGGGGTGCCACTGAAGCTTTCTTT.